One and the same sample provided the 29 T cell receptor beta chains below, sequenced in a study of T cell responses to AZD1222 COVID-19 vaccine. The protocol was immunoSEQ multiplex PCR, while the TCRdb copy is restricted to in-frame clones and leaves out a portion. The data contain approximately 170,000 clones, approximately 94% of them seen just once; the ten biggest clones take up roughly 4.6%. Sequencing used peripheral blood, obtained 28 days after the second AZD1222 dose. The receptors here all came from an adult who received the AZD1222 COVID-19 vaccine.

CDR3 bases: TGCGCCAGCAGCCAACAAGAACTCCCCGGAAACACCATATATTTT. It translates to CASSQQELPGNTIYF. The V and J genes are TRBV4-3 and TRBJ1-3; D ambiguous. The CDR3 contains 15 residues. V was pared by 2 bases and J by 4 bases, with 12 bases between. Germline V CDR1 and CDR2: LGHNA, YSLEER.

This rearrangement joins TRBV7-8 to TRBJ1-5; 7 bases map to TRBD1. This CDR3 is built from 15 residues. With 5 bases clipped from V and 2 bases from J, the junction kept 6 bases outside the gene matches. CDR1 is SGHVS, CDR2 FQNEAQ, per germline. The CDR3 DNA sequence: TGTGCCAGCAGCCCGACAGGGAGAGGCAATCAGCCCCAGCATTTT. Protein: CASSPTGRGNQPQHF.

The chain recombines TRBV7-9 with TRBJ1-5; no clear D. The CDR3 sequence is 19 residues long. In germline, CDR1 is SEHNR, CDR2 FQNEAQ (reference sequence). With 4 bases removed from V and 0 bases from J, the gap between germline ends came to 22 bases. This CDR3 reads CASSSTTGPGEFSNQPQHF. Written as DNA, the CDR3 is TGTGCCAGCAGCTCTACGACCGGTCCTGGGGAGTTTAGCAATCAGCCCCAGCATTTT.

The V gene is TRBV12-3 or TRBV12-4, the J gene TRBJ1-5, with a tentative D call TRBD1 (5 bases). The CDR3 is 13 amino acids. Trimming removed 3 bases at V and 6 bases at J, with 9 bases between. The CDR3 loop is CASSLTRGQPQHF. DNA of the CDR3: TGTGCCAGCAGTTTGACGAGGGGTCAGCCCCAGCATTTT.

This clone has just one count. The chain couples TRBV28 to TRBJ2-2; no firm D call. This CDR3 comprises 15 residues. The V end lost 4 bases, the J end lost 3 bases, and 12 bases lay between the germline ends. CDR1 and CDR2 from the germline V gene are MDHEN and SYDVKM. The CDR3 here is CASSSGLVDTGELFF. CDR3 DNA sequence: TGTGCCAGCAGTTCCGGCCTAGTGGACACCGGGGAGCTGTTTTTT.

The rearrangement links TRBV6-6 to TRBJ2-6; D is perhaps TRBD1 (5 bases). The V and J ends lost 2 bases and 0 bases respectively, with 8 bases between them. CDR1 MNHNY and CDR2 SVGAGI come from the germline V gene (reference sequence). CDR3 length: 16 amino acids. This chain's CDR3 is CASSYGRGSGANVLTF. The CDR3 DNA is TGTGCCAGCAGTTACGGTAGGGGCTCTGGGGCCAACGTCCTGACTTTC.

This clone has a handful of counts. The chain links TRBV18 to TRBJ2-1; D gene unclear. Deletions cut 0 bases from V and 8 bases from J, with 11 bases between. The CDR3 loop spans 14 amino acids. Germline V gene lookup returns CDR1 KGHSH and CDR2 LQKENI. The CDR3 loop reads CASSPPEVRYEQFF. The CDR3 DNA is TGTGCCAGCTCACCACCAGAGGTGCGTTATGAGCAGTTCTTC.

This chain uses TRBV10-3 with TRBJ2-3, with D unclear. The V and J ends lost 5 bases and 2 bases respectively, with 8 bases between them. The CDR3 is 13 residues long. Germline-derived CDR1 and CDR2 are ENHRY and SYGVKD. The CDR3 protein is CAISPAPTDTQYF. CDR3 DNA sequence: TGTGCCATCAGTCCGGCCCCCACAGATACGCAGTATTTT.

This rearrangement joins TRBV18 to TRBJ2-7, with 9 positions matching TRBD1. V shed 7 bases and J 2 bases; nucleotides not matched to a gene: 6. The CDR3 consists of 14 residues. The V gene's germline CDR1 is KGHSH and CDR2 LQKENI. For the CDR3, the DNA is TGTGCCAGCTACCCGGGACAGGGTCCCTACGAGCAGTACTTC. Amino acids: CASYPGQGPYEQYF. Supplemented by reference TRBV18 and TRBJ2-7, the full variable domain reads NAGVMQNPRHLVRRRGQEARLRCSPMKGHSHVYWYRQLPEEGLKFMVYLQKENIIDESGMPKERFSAEFPKEGPSILRIQQVVRGDSAAYFCASYPGQGPYEQYFGPGTRLTVT.

The chain uses TRBV4-1 and TRBJ2-7; D possibly corresponds to TRBD1 (5 bases). Looked up from germline, CDR1 is MGHRA and CDR2 is YSYEKL. The ends were cut back, 1 base at V and 4 bases at J, with 17 bases in the middle. The CDR3 runs 16 residues. CDR3 nucleotides: TGCGCCAGCAGCCAAGTACTGGGCAGGACAACTTACGAGCAGTACTTC. This encodes CASSQVLGRTTYEQYF.

This clone appeared a single time. The chain couples TRBV11-2 to TRBJ1-1, with a possible D match to TRBD1 (6 bases). This CDR3 comprises 15 residues. Trimming shortened V by 8 bases and J by 5 bases, and 21 bases separated the two germline ends. CDR1 and CDR2 from the germline V gene are SGHAT and FQNNGV. The CDR3 DNA follows: TGTGCCAGCGGCGCCAATGGGGGGCGGTGGACTGAAGCTTTCTTT. It encodes CASGANGGRWTEAFF. Using reference TRBV11-2 and TRBJ1-1 for the parts outside the CDR3, the full variable domain is EAGVAQSPRYKIIEKRQSVAFWCNPISGHATLYWYQQILGQGPKLLIQFQNNGVVDDSQLPKDRFSAERLKGVDSTLKIQPAKLEDSAVYLCASGANGGRWTEAFFGQGTRLTVV.

The chain has TRBV3-1 (or the pseudogene TRBV3-2) and TRBJ2-1, with 10 bases that match TRBD2. Trimming removed 0 bases from V and 6 bases from J; junction bases left unmatched: 14. CDR3 length: 19 residues. Germline V CDR1 and CDR2: LGHDT, YNNKEL (reference sequence). CDR3 DNA sequence: TGTGCCAGCAGCCAAGATCGACGAGGAAATAGCGGGAGGTTCAATGAGCAGTTCTTC. Translation gives CASSQDRRGNSGRFNEQFF.

The chain carries TRBV28 and TRBJ1-1; 9 positions match TRBD1. The CDR3 has 14 residues. The germline V gene has CDR1 MDHEN and CDR2 SYDVKM. V lost 4 bases and J lost 6; bases outside the gene matches: 6. The CDR3 nucleotides are TGTGCCAGCAGTTCCCCCGGGACAGGGTCTGAAGCTTTCTTT. Amino acids: CASSSPGTGSEAFF.

The chain recombines TRBV10-3 with TRBJ2-7; 9 bases are a match to TRBD2. The length of the CDR3 is 14 residues. Germline values: CDR1 ENHRY, CDR2 SYGVKD. With V trimmed by 4 bases and J by 5 bases, 6 bases remained unmatched. The CDR3 loop reads CAISVNSGSNEQYF. In nucleotides, the CDR3 is TGTGCCATCAGTGTTAATAGCGGGAGTAACGAGCAGTACTTC.

The chain recombines TRBV6-2 or TRBV6-3 with TRBJ1-1; D is possibly TRBD1 (6 bases). The germline V and J ends were trimmed by 6 bases and 1 base, with 12 bases remaining between them. Germline CDR1 MNHEY, CDR2 SVGEGT. The CDR3 covers 14 residues. The CDR3: CASSPTDRNTEAFF. CDR3 in DNA: TGTGCCAGCAGCCCCACGGACAGGAACACTGAAGCTTTCTTT.

The CDR3 region is CASSASSGSYDTQYF. The CDR3 region has the DNA TGTGCCAGCAGCGCCTCTAGCGGGAGTTATGATACGCAGTATTTT. This chain joins TRBV9 and TRBJ2-3; 10 nucleotides agree with TRBD2. The germline gives CDR1 SGDLS, CDR2 YYNGEE. After removal of 3 bases from V and 6 bases from J, the junction contained 7 bases not matched to a gene. This CDR3 contains 15 residues.

The chain joins TRBV3-1 (or the pseudogene TRBV3-2) to TRBJ2-1; the D is unclear. V was shortened by 0 bases and J by 6 bases, with 12 bases between the two germline ends. Germline assignment: CDR1 LGHDT and CDR2 YNNKEL (reference sequence). This CDR3 has 15 amino acids. The CDR3 region has the DNA TGTGCCAGCAGCCAAGAGGGGTTCCTCCGCAATGAGCAGTTCTTC. Translating it yields CASSQEGFLRNEQFF.

V gene TRBV13 combines with J gene TRBJ2-5; D remains unclear. The CDR3 totals 14 residues. CDR1 is PRHDT and CDR2 is FYEKMQ in the germline V gene (reference sequence). V dropped 0 bases and J dropped 1 base, with 6 bases sitting between them. CDR3 in amino acids: CASSLGATQETQYF. The CDR3 DNA follows: TGTGCCAGCAGCTTAGGGGCTACCCAAGAGACCCAGTACTTC.

J is TRBJ1-6 and V is TRBV10-2; the D gene is possibly TRBD1 (5 bases). V lost 5 bases and J lost 0, with 14 bases in between. The CDR3 totals 17 residues. CDR1 is WSHSY and CDR2 is SAAADI in the germline V gene. The CDR3 here is CASSRWTPSSYNSPLHF. The CDR3 bases are TGCGCCAGCAGTAGATGGACACCGAGCTCCTATAATTCACCCCTCCACTTT.

V gene TRBV9 combines with J gene TRBJ2-1; tentatively, D is TRBD2 (6 bases). Germline assignment: CDR1 SGDLS and CDR2 YYNGEE. V lost 4 bases to trimming and J lost 5 bases, with 13 bases between them. This CDR3 is 14 amino acids long. This CDR3 is CASSPWGDHNEQFF. DNA for the CDR3: TGTGCCAGCAGCCCCTGGGGGGACCACAATGAGCAGTTCTTC.

The gene calls are TRBV5-6 and TRBJ1-1; no clear D. Germline values: CDR1 SGHDT, CDR2 YYEEEE. This CDR3 spans 14 amino acids. The V gene lost 4 bases and the J gene lost 7 bases, with 17 bases spanning the gap. CDR3 nucleotide sequence: TGTGCCAGCAGCCCCCCTCTTCGGGGAGGTGAAGCTTTCTTT. It translates to CASSPPLRGGEAFF.

The chain has TRBV9 and TRBJ2-7; possibly TRBD1 or TRBD2 for D (6 bases each). V was trimmed by 0 bases and J by 2 bases, leaving 12 bases between them. The CDR3 is 15 residues long. Germline assignment: CDR1 SGDLS and CDR2 YYNGEE. CDR3: CASSVGYGGTYEQYF. In nucleotides, the CDR3 is TGTGCCAGCAGCGTAGGTTACGGGGGCACCTACGAGCAGTACTTC.

CDR3: CASSYWTSGIGDEQFF. In nucleotides, the CDR3 is TGCGCCAGCAGCTATTGGACTAGCGGGATAGGAGATGAGCAGTTCTTC. The V call is TRBV5-1, the J call TRBJ2-1; TRBD2 agrees at 12 bases. The CDR3 contains 16 residues. V lost 3 bases, J lost 8 bases, and 9 bases stayed unmatched. Germline V gene data show CDR1 as SGHRS and CDR2 as YFSETQ.

V gene TRBV7-8 combines with J gene TRBJ2-1; 13 nucleotides line up with TRBD2. The V segment lost 3 bases and the J segment 6 bases; nucleotides outside the gene matches: 2. Germline CDR1 reads SGHVS; CDR2 reads FQNEAQ. CDR3 length equals 15 residues. The chain's CDR3 is CASSLGLAGSNEQFF. Written as DNA, the CDR3 is TGTGCCAGCAGCTTGGGACTAGCGGGGTCCAATGAGCAGTTCTTC.

This chain connects TRBV7-2 to TRBJ2-7, with D tentatively TRBD2 (5 bases). The ends were cut back, 1 base at V and 4 bases at J, with 14 bases in the middle. Germline V gene lookup returns CDR1 SGHTA and CDR2 FQGNSA. This CDR3 is 15 amino acids long. CDR3 protein: CASSLGVARAYEQYF. The DNA for the CDR3 is TGTGCCAGCAGCTTAGGTGTGGCGCGGGCTTACGAGCAGTACTTC.

This clone was seen a handful of times. This chain connects TRBV28 to TRBJ1-5; D call uncertain. Germline assignment: CDR1 MDHEN and CDR2 SYDVKM. The CDR3 spans 13 residues. V dropped 3 bases and J dropped 4 bases, with 7 bases sitting between them. This CDR3 is CASSLSSNQPQHF. The CDR3 DNA reads TGTGCCAGCAGTTTGTCCTCGAATCAGCCCCAGCATTTT.

V is TRBV6-5 and J is TRBJ1-5, with D possibly being TRBD1 (6 bases). V lost 9 bases, J lost 4 bases, and 13 bases lay in between. The CDR3 spans 13 residues. Germline V lookup: CDR1 MNHEY, CDR2 SVGAGI. This CDR3 reads CASKRGANQPQHF. As DNA, the CDR3 is TGTGCCAGTAAACGGGGGGCAAATCAGCCCCAGCATTTT.

This rearrangement joins TRBV14 to TRBJ1-6, with 7 bases identical to TRBD1. The CDR3 covers 16 residues. Germline V gene lookup returns CDR1 SGHDN and CDR2 FVKESK. Germline trimming cut 4 bases from V and 3 bases from J; bases unmatched to any gene: 6. The CDR3 here is CASSLGDSRYNSPLHF. Written as DNA, the CDR3 is TGTGCCAGCAGCCTCGGGGACAGCCGCTATAATTCACCCCTCCACTTT.

Here the CDR3 reads CAWSVRSNQPQHF. The CDR3 coding sequence is TGTGCCTGGAGTGTACGCAGTAATCAGCCCCAGCATTTT. This chain links TRBV30 with TRBJ1-5; D is uncertain. Germline loops: CDR1 GTSNPN, CDR2 SVGIG (reference sequence). V was clipped by 0 bases and J by 4 bases, with 7 bases between them. CDR3 size: 13 residues. The full variable domain, with the rest looked up from reference TRBV30 and TRBJ1-5, is SQTIHQWPATLVQPVGSPLSLECTVEGTSNPNLYWYRQAAGRGLQLLFYSVGIGQISSEVPQNLSASRPQDRQFILSSKKLLLSDSGFYLCAWSVRSNQPQHFGDGTRLSIL.